This TCR beta chain was sequenced during a study of Ad26.COV2.S vaccination and SARS-CoV-2 variants. Study-level background: Once or twice, 56 days apart, Ad26.COV2.S was delivered intramuscularly. Whole-study findings and limits: Comparable non-spike TCR breadth was observed in vaccine and placebo recipients. People given the vaccine had a wider spike-specific TCR breadth than placebo recipients did.

This clone showed up just once. Its target is unknown. Germline CDR1 is SGHRS and CDR2 is YFSETQ. CDR3 size: 15 residues. The V segment lost 4 bases and the J segment 0 bases; nucleotides outside the gene matches: 6. TCRdb's copy holds only in-frame clones and misses some; the assay was immunoSEQ multiplex PCR. Of approximately 250,000 clones listed, around 88% are singletons. Regarding treatment: 15 to 20 received Ad26.COV2.S at low or high dose, single or two shots; a few received placebo; per-sample allocation not given. Sampling took place 63 days after the first vaccine or placebo injection. The clonotype comes from a person aged 18-60 years who received the Ad26.COV2.S COVID-19 vaccine or a placebo. The sequencing here drew on peripheral blood, taken in a trial of Ad26.COV2.S vaccine versus placebo. This chain connects TRBV5-1 to TRBJ2-5, with TRBD1 identical over 7 bases. CDR3 residues: CASSVRGPYQETQYF. For the CDR3, the DNA is TGCGCCAGCAGCGTGAGGGGGCCATACCAAGAGACCCAGTACTTC.